The source of this T cell receptor beta chain is a study of T-cell reconstitution after alpha-beta-depleted transplantation in children. Study-wide results and caveats: After transplant, high TCRbeta diversity at day 60 in some patients arose from surviving recipient T cells and thymic progenitors. At the one-year point after transplant, T-cell counts and TCRbeta diversity were found to come mostly from T cells that had been newly produced. The origin of alpha-beta T cells about two months after transplant was reportedly several hundred expanded graft clones.

In its sample, this clonotype was seen a few times. Its antigen is not identified. The CDR3 has 18 amino acids. V lost 1 base to trimming and J lost 4 bases; unmatched junction nucleotides: 11. Germline-derived CDR1 and CDR2 are SGHAT and FQNNGV. Unique molecular identifiers were used to barcode this TCRbeta library. Via MiXCR, TCRdb re-called the PCR reads, giving one row per CDR3 protein. Among a few hundred thousand distinct CDR3 sequences listed, roughly 7.8% were seen once. This chain uses TRBV11-2 with TRBJ2-5, with 11 bases identical to TRBD2. This TCR came from a female patient between 2 and 15 years old who had a stem cell transplant for Fanconi anemia, so the T cells may come from the graft donor. This specimen was peripheral blood, taken 360 days after TCRalphabeta/CD19-depleted stem cell transplant. CDR3 DNA sequence: TGTGCCAGCAGCTTAGTCGTAGCGGGAGGGCCTCATGGAGAGACCCAGTACTTC. It specifies CASSLVVAGGPHGETQYF.